The 8 T cell receptor beta chains below all came from one sample that was sequenced in a study of Tregs in tolerant kidney transplant recipients. Their antigen targets remain unknown. Method: immunoSEQ multiplex PCR; TCRdb's copy keeps in-frame clones and lacks some. The repertoire holds under 50,000 clones, around 95% seen once, with 0.37% in the top ten. What was sequenced was Tregs from blood cultured with allogeneic cells. The receptor source for this set is a human donor in good health.

This chain joins TRBV11-3 and TRBJ1-1, with TRBD1 identical over 8 bases. Germline loops: CDR1 SGHNT, CDR2 YENEEA. The V and J ends lost 3 bases and 0 bases, in that order; junction bases with no gene match: 3. This CDR3 comprises 15 residues. Here the CDR3 reads CASSFGQGLNTEAFF. The CDR3 region has the DNA TGTGCCAGCAGCTTCGGACAGGGACTGAACACTGAAGCTTTCTTT.

In DNA form, the CDR3 reads TGTGCTAGTGGGTCGGGACAGCTGAATGAAAAACTGTTTTTT. This encodes CASGSGQLNEKLFF. The rearrangement uses TRBV12-5 and TRBJ1-4, with 7 positions matching TRBD1. The CDR3 contains 14 residues. V was clipped by 6 bases and J by 5 bases; unmatched bases: 6. Germline V gene sequence: CDR1 LGHNT, CDR2 FRNRAP.

The chain is built from TRBV15 and TRBJ2-1, with 7 bases identical to TRBD1. This CDR3 region has 14 residues. Germline values: CDR1 LNHNV, CDR2 YYDKDF (reference sequence). Trimming removed 5 bases from V and 10 bases from J; junction bases left unmatched: 11. The CDR3 DNA is TGTGCCACCAGCGGGAGACAGGGCGAATCCGAGCAGTTCTTC. Protein sequence: CATSGRQGESEQFF.

This sequence joins TRBV7-8 and TRBJ2-1; D is ambiguous. V was clipped by 10 bases and J by 3 bases, with 16 bases between them. CDR3 length: 14 amino acids. Germline-derived CDR1 and CDR2 are SGHVS and FQNEAQ. CDR3 coding DNA: TGTGCCACCACCGCTAGGGCCAACTACAATGAGCAGTTCTTC. Translating gives CATTARANYNEQFF.

The chain employs TRBV27 and TRBJ1-2; 10 positions match TRBD1. The length of the CDR3 is 17 residues. Germline trimming cut 5 bases from V and 3 bases from J; bases unmatched to any gene: 12. Germline assignment: CDR1 MNHEY and CDR2 SMNVEV (reference sequence). The DNA for the CDR3 is TGTGCCAGCAGTCCCACCCCTTCGACAGGGGGCCACTATGGCTACACCTTC. It translates to CASSPTPSTGGHYGYTF.

The chain has TRBV11-2 and TRBJ2-1; 7 nucleotides line up with TRBD2. With 2 bases clipped from V and 4 bases from J, the junction kept 11 bases outside the gene matches. The CDR3 consists of 17 residues. The germline V gene encodes CDR1 SGHAT and CDR2 FQNNGV. The CDR3 nucleotides are TGTGCCAGCAGCTTAAACTCGGGAGGATTAACATACAATGAGCAGTTCTTC. It encodes CASSLNSGGLTYNEQFF.

V is TRBV5-1 and J is TRBJ1-2, with TRBD1 identical over 9 bases. CDR1 SGHRS and CDR2 YFSETQ come from the germline V gene. This CDR3 comprises 13 residues. V gave up 4 bases and J gave up 8 bases; unmatched junction bases: 6. The CDR3 DNA is TGCGCCAGCAGCGGGACAGGGATTGGCGGCTACACCTTC. This encodes CASSGTGIGGYTF.

V and J are TRBV2 and TRBJ1-1; 11 nucleotides align to TRBD1. The CDR3 sequence is 15 residues long. V dropped 5 bases and J dropped 7; count of bases not matched to a gene: 9. Germline V gene sequence: CDR1 SNHLY, CDR2 FYNNEI. The CDR3 loop reads CASSYRTGGPGEAFF. The CDR3 DNA sequence: TGTGCCAGCAGTTACCGGACAGGGGGCCCGGGTGAAGCTTTCTTT.